These T cell receptor beta chains were read from a single sample in a study of brain T cells in children with intractable seizures. Using immunoSEQ multiplex PCR, the repertoire was profiled, and TCRdb retains in-frame clones only, with some absent. The table lists under 400,000 clones, about 94% of them singletons. The sequencing used peripheral blood, collected less than 6 months after surgery. Every receptor here comes from a boy less than two years old with tuberous sclerosis and intractable seizures. The CDR3 runs from the conserved cysteine through the conserved F or W. The order of the fields is V gene, J gene, clone size, D gene, CDR3 protein, CDR3 DNA. D genes are given only for firm matches. Some rows have no size entry. The others give once, few or many, or a class for an expanded clone.

v_gene: TRBV6-5; j_gene: TRBJ1-1; abundance: -; d_gene: -; CDR3aa: CASSYSSMNTEAFF; CDR3nt: TGTGCCAGCAGTTACTCCAGCATGAACACTGAAGCTTTCTTT
v_gene: TRBV2; j_gene: TRBJ2-7; abundance: -; d_gene: -; CDR3aa: CASSEVDRVSYEQYF; CDR3nt: TGTGCCAGCAGTGAAGTGGACAGAGTCTCCTACGAGCAGTACTTC
v_gene: TRBV6-1; j_gene: TRBJ1-1; abundance: -; d_gene: -; CDR3aa: CASSEGWGVRAEAFF; CDR3nt: TGTGCCAGCAGTGAGGGTTGGGGGGTGAGGGCTGAAGCTTTCTTT
v_gene: TRBV7-9; j_gene: TRBJ1-1; abundance: -; d_gene: -; CDR3aa: CASSLVGGLNTEAFF; CDR3nt: TGTGCCAGCAGCTTAGTAGGGGGACTGAACACTGAAGCTTTCTTT
v_gene: TRBV7-2; j_gene: TRBJ2-2; abundance: -; d_gene: TRBD2; CDR3aa: CASSLGFAASGSNTGELFF; CDR3nt: TGTGCCAGCAGCTTAGGCTTCGCGGCTAGCGGTTCGAACACCGGGGAGCTGTTTTTT
v_gene: TRBV6-1; j_gene: TRBJ2-3; abundance: -; d_gene: -; CDR3aa: CASSERDPTDTQYF; CDR3nt: TGTGCCAGCAGTGAAAGGGACCCCACAGATACGCAGTATTTT
v_gene: TRBV30; j_gene: TRBJ1-1; abundance: -; d_gene: -; CDR3aa: CAWSGQANTEAFF; CDR3nt: TGTGCCTGGAGTGGCCAGGCCAACACTGAAGCTTTCTTT
v_gene: TRBV4-1; j_gene: TRBJ2-3; abundance: -; d_gene: -; CDR3aa: CASSQDGTQYF; CDR3nt: TGCGCCAGCAGCCAAGATGGTACGCAGTATTTT
v_gene: TRBV6-5; j_gene: TRBJ2-7; abundance: once; d_gene: -; CDR3aa: CASTYSVILYEQYF; CDR3nt: TGTGCCAGCACTTATTCCGTAATCTTATACGAGCAGTACTTC
v_gene: TRBV6-6; j_gene: TRBJ1-1; abundance: -; d_gene: -; CDR3aa: CASSPEWDTPREAEAFF; CDR3nt: TGTGCCAGCAGTCCCGAGTGGGACACCCCTCGTGAGGCTGAAGCTTTCTTT
v_gene: TRBV5-6; j_gene: TRBJ1-1; abundance: -; d_gene: -; CDR3aa: CASGNVKTEAFF; CDR3nt: TGTGCCAGCGGAAATGTAAAAACCGAAGCTTTCTTT
v_gene: TRBV7-2; j_gene: TRBJ2-1; abundance: -; d_gene: -; CDR3aa: CASSLAGSDYNEQFF; CDR3nt: TGTGCCAGCAGCTTAGCAGGGTCTGACTACAATGAGCAGTTCTTC
v_gene: TRBV2; j_gene: TRBJ1-5; abundance: -; d_gene: -; CDR3aa: CASTIKGDFNQPQHF; CDR3nt: TGTGCCAGCACAATAAAGGGGGATTTCAATCAGCCCCAGCATTTT
v_gene: TRBV6-4; j_gene: TRBJ1-2; abundance: -; d_gene: -; CDR3aa: CANTTITSPLGGYTF; CDR3nt: TGTGCCAACACTACTATAACATCACCGTTGGGTGGCTACACCTTC
v_gene: TRBV30; j_gene: TRBJ1-4; abundance: once; d_gene: -; CDR3aa: CAWSVLGEKLFF; CDR3nt: TGTGCCTGGAGTGTACTGGGTGAAAAACTGTTTTTT
v_gene: TRBV5-6; j_gene: TRBJ1-2; abundance: -; d_gene: -; CDR3aa: CASNRILQGGYTF; CDR3nt: TGTGCCAGCAACCGAATATTACAGGGAGGCTACACCTTC
v_gene: TRBV4-1; j_gene: TRBJ2-1; abundance: -; d_gene: TRBD2; CDR3aa: CASSQGSGGHRNEQFF; CDR3nt: TGCGCCAGCAGCCAGGGTAGCGGGGGGCATCGCAATGAGCAGTTCTTC
v_gene: TRBV19; j_gene: TRBJ2-3; abundance: -; d_gene: -; CDR3aa: CASSMGLGDTQYF; CDR3nt: TGTGCCAGTAGTATGGGACTTGGGGATACGCAGTATTTT
v_gene: TRBV11-2; j_gene: TRBJ2-4; abundance: -; d_gene: -; CDR3aa: CASSLDRGLAKNIQYF; CDR3nt: TGTGCCAGCAGCTTAGATCGAGGGTTAGCCAAAAACATTCAGTACTTC
v_gene: TRBV4-2; j_gene: TRBJ1-4; abundance: -; d_gene: -; CDR3aa: CATGVLRDEKLFF; CDR3nt: TGTGCCACCGGGGTTCTTAGGGATGAAAAACTGTTTTTT
v_gene: TRBV30; j_gene: TRBJ1-2; abundance: once; d_gene: -; CDR3aa: CAWSVHRQSSGLRNYGYTF; CDR3nt: TGTGCCTGGAGTGTACACCGCCAATCCTCGGGACTCCGAAACTATGGCTACACCTTC
v_gene: TRBV19; j_gene: TRBJ2-7; abundance: -; d_gene: TRBD2; CDR3aa: CASSSPPGTSGYYEQYF; CDR3nt: TGTGCCAGTAGTAGCCCCCCCGGGACTAGCGGGTACTACGAGCAGTACTTC
v_gene: TRBV5-4; j_gene: TRBJ1-1; abundance: -; d_gene: -; CDR3aa: CASSPRSSANTEAFF; CDR3nt: TGTGCCAGCAGCCCCCGCAGTTCAGCGAACACTGAAGCTTTCTTT
v_gene: TRBV9; j_gene: TRBJ1-5; abundance: -; d_gene: -; CDR3aa: CASSVEGYSNQPQHF; CDR3nt: TGTGCCAGCAGCGTAGAAGGATATAGCAATCAGCCCCAGCATTTT
v_gene: TRBV6-6; j_gene: TRBJ2-2; abundance: once; d_gene: -; CDR3aa: CASIWGRNTGELFF; CDR3nt: TGTGCCAGCATCTGGGGACGGAACACCGGGGAGCTGTTTTTT
v_gene: TRBV5-6; j_gene: TRBJ2-5; abundance: -; d_gene: -; CDR3aa: CASSLGIGSRKETQYF; CDR3nt: TGTGCCAGCAGCTTGGGAATAGGGTCCAGAAAGGAGACCCAGTACTTC
v_gene: TRBV12-3/TRBV12-4; j_gene: TRBJ1-1; abundance: -; d_gene: -; CDR3aa: CASSSGGRAEAFF; CDR3nt: TGTGCCAGCTCCAGCGGAGGGAGAGCTGAAGCTTTCTTT
v_gene: TRBV13; j_gene: TRBJ2-1; abundance: -; d_gene: -; CDR3aa: CASSPERASSYNEQFF; CDR3nt: TGTGCCAGCAGCCCCGAGCGGGCGAGCTCCTACAATGAGCAGTTCTTC
v_gene: TRBV7-9; j_gene: TRBJ2-1; abundance: -; d_gene: -; CDR3aa: CASGYRDSYNEQFF; CDR3nt: TGTGCCAGCGGCTACAGGGATTCCTACAATGAGCAGTTCTTC
v_gene: TRBV29-1; j_gene: TRBJ2-2; abundance: -; d_gene: -; CDR3aa: CSVEAHSTGELFF; CDR3nt: TGCAGCGTTGAGGCACACTCCACCGGGGAGCTGTTTTTT
v_gene: TRBV6-4; j_gene: TRBJ2-6; abundance: -; d_gene: -; CDR3aa: CASSDSGAGANVLTF; CDR3nt: TGTGCCAGCAGTGACTCGGGCGCTGGGGCCAACGTCCTGACTTTC
v_gene: TRBV19; j_gene: TRBJ1-4; abundance: once; d_gene: -; CDR3aa: CASSIGEKLFF; CDR3nt: TGTGCCAGTAGTATAGGTGAAAAACTGTTTTTT
v_gene: TRBV7-6; j_gene: TRBJ1-5; abundance: few; d_gene: -; CDR3aa: CASSLGNSNQPQHF; CDR3nt: TGTGCCAGCAGCTTAGGAAATAGCAATCAGCCCCAGCATTTT
v_gene: TRBV7-8; j_gene: TRBJ1-4; abundance: -; d_gene: -; CDR3aa: CASSLADGNEKLFF; CDR3nt: TGTGCCAGCAGCTTAGCCGACGGTAATGAAAAACTGTTTTTT
v_gene: TRBV18; j_gene: TRBJ2-7; abundance: -; d_gene: -; CDR3aa: CASSPLPGQEGYWQYF; CDR3nt: TGTGCCAGCTCACCTCTTCCCGGGCAGGAGGGGTACTGGCAGTACTTC
v_gene: TRBV9; j_gene: TRBJ1-2; abundance: -; d_gene: -; CDR3aa: CASSVGVGGYGYTF; CDR3nt: TGTGCCAGCAGCGTAGGGGTAGGAGGCTATGGCTACACCTTC
v_gene: TRBV7-3; j_gene: TRBJ2-7; abundance: -; d_gene: TRBD1; CDR3aa: CASSATGSSYEQYF; CDR3nt: TGTGCCAGCAGCGCGACAGGGAGCTCCTACGAGCAGTACTTC
v_gene: TRBV6-5; j_gene: TRBJ1-1; abundance: -; d_gene: -; CDR3aa: CASSYVGVGPTEAFF; CDR3nt: TGTGCCAGCAGTTACGTAGGCGTCGGCCCCACTGAAGCTTTCTTT
v_gene: TRBV30; j_gene: TRBJ2-3; abundance: few; d_gene: TRBD2; CDR3aa: CAWSATSLPTDTQYF; CDR3nt: TGTGCCTGGAGTGCGACTAGCCTCCCCACAGATACGCAGTATTTT
v_gene: TRBV6-5; j_gene: TRBJ1-2; abundance: -; d_gene: -; CDR3aa: CASSYSRGPYGYTF; CDR3nt: TGTGCCAGCAGTTACTCGCGGGGTCCCTATGGCTACACCTTC
v_gene: TRBV14; j_gene: TRBJ1-1; abundance: once; d_gene: -; CDR3aa: CASSLRTGNTEAFF; CDR3nt: TGTGCCAGCAGCCTTAGGACGGGTAACACTGAAGCTTTCTTT
v_gene: TRBV7-3; j_gene: TRBJ2-1; abundance: -; d_gene: TRBD2; CDR3aa: CASRAGGYNEQFF; CDR3nt: TGTGCCAGCAGAGCGGGGGGATACAATGAGCAGTTCTTC
v_gene: TRBV5-1; j_gene: TRBJ2-7; abundance: -; d_gene: -; CDR3aa: CASSLLPRDEQYF; CDR3nt: TGCGCCAGCAGCTTGTTACCAAGGGACGAGCAGTACTTC
v_gene: TRBV15; j_gene: TRBJ1-6; abundance: -; d_gene: -; CDR3aa: CATSRGPRGSPLHF; CDR3nt: TGTGCCACCAGCAGGGGACCCCGCGGTTCACCCCTCCACTTT
v_gene: TRBV4-1; j_gene: TRBJ1-4; abundance: once; d_gene: -; CDR3aa: CASSQAGASYTNEKLFF; CDR3nt: TGCGCCAGCAGCCAAGCGGGAGCGTCGTATACTAATGAAAAACTGTTTTTT
v_gene: TRBV6-5; j_gene: TRBJ1-2; abundance: -; d_gene: -; CDR3aa: CASIKGVNYGYTF; CDR3nt: TGTGCCAGCATCAAGGGGGTGAACTATGGCTACACCTTC
v_gene: TRBV3-1/TRBV3-2; j_gene: TRBJ1-1; abundance: -; d_gene: -; CDR3aa: CASSQELAAEAFF; CDR3nt: TGTGCCAGCAGCCAAGAGCTGGCCGCCGAAGCTTTCTTT